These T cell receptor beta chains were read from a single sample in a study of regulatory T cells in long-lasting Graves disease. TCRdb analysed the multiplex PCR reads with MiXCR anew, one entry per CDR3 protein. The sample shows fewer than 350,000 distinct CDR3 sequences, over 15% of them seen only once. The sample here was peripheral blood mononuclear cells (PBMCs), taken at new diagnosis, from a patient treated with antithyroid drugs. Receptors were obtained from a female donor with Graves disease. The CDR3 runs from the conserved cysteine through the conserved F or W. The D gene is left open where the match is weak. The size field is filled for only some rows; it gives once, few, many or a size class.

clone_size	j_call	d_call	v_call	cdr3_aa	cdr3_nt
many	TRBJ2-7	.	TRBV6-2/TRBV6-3	CASSPAGLGAYEQYF	TGTGCCAGCAGCCCCGCTGGACTGGGGGCCTACGAGCAGTACTTC
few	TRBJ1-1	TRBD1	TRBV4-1	CASSLETGGTEAFF	TGCGCCAGCAGCCTCGAGACAGGGGGCACTGAAGCTTTCTTT
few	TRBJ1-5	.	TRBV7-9	CASSESNQPQHF	TGTGCCAGCAGCGAAAGTAATCAGCCCCAGCATTTT
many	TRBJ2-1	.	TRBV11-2	CASSPPRGEDEQFF	TGTGCCAGCAGCCCCCCCAGGGGTGAGGATGAGCAGTTCTTC
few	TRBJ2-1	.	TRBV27	CASSAGLKKFF	TGTGCCAGCAGTGCGGGACTTAAGAAGTTCTTC
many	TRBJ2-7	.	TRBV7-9	CASSLVGPSGEQYF	TGTGCCAGCAGCTTAGTAGGGCCCAGCGGCGAGCAGTACTTC
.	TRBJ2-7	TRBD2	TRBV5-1	CASSLARTSGAAEQYF	TGCGCCAGCAGCTTGGCACGGACTAGCGGCGCCGCCGAGCAGTACTTC
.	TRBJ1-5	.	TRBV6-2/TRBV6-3	CASRLAREWNQPQHF	TGTGCCAGCAGATTAGCGAGGGAGTGGAATCAGCCCCAGCATTTT
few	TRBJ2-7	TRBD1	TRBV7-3	CASAEGQHYEQYF	TGTGCCAGCGCCGAGGGACAGCACTACGAGCAGTACTTC
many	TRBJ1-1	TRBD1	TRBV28	CASSSPINRGRAEAFF	TGTGCCAGCAGTTCTCCCATTAACAGGGGGAGGGCTGAAGCTTTCTTT
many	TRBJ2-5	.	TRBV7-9	CASSLIATPGAQYF	TGTGCCAGCAGCTTAATAGCGACTCCGGGGGCCCAGTACTTC
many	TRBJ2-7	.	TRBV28	CASQRRPYEQYF	TGTGCCAGCCAGAGGAGACCCTACGAGCAGTACTTC
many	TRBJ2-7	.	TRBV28	CASSLLTATYEQYF	TGTGCCAGCAGTTTACTGACAGCGACCTACGAGCAGTACTTC
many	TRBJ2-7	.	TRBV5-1	CASSPETPYEQYF	TGCGCCAGCAGCCCGGAGACTCCCTACGAGCAGTACTTC
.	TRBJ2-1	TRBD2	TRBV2	CASNSNGLGDYNEQFF	TGTGCCAGCAACTCGAATGGACTAGGGGACTACAATGAGCAGTTCTTC
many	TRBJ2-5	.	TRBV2	CASRDSDNAQYF	TGTGCCAGCAGGGACTCGGACAACGCCCAGTACTTC
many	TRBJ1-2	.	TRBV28	CASSSYRPTNYGYTF	TGTGCCAGCAGTTCATACAGGCCGACTAACTATGGCTACACCTTC
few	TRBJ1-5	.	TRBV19	CASTSGLVQPQHF	TGTGCCAGTACCAGCGGTTTGGTGCAGCCCCAGCATTTT
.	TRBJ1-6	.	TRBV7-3	CASSLTGIDSPLHF	TGTGCCAGCAGCTTAACAGGGATTGATTCACCCCTCCACTTT
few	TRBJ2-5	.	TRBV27	CASVIWCETQYF	TGTGCCAGCGTTATTTGGTGTGAGACCCAGTACTTC
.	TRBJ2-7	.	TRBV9	CASSAPYDGAGLNF	TGTGCCAGCAGCGCCCCTTACGATGGGGCGGGACTGAACTTC
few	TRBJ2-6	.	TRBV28	CASWAGVYSGANVLTF	TGTGCCAGTTGGGCAGGGGTTTACTCTGGGGCCAACGTCCTGACTTTC
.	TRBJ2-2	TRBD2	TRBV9	CASSVASGSSTGELFF	TGTGCCAGCAGCGTAGCTAGCGGGAGTAGTACCGGGGAGCTGTTTTTT
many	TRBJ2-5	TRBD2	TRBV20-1	CSAREGLAGGLVWTQYF	TGCAGTGCTAGAGAGGGACTAGCGGGAGGGCTCGTCTGGACCCAGTACTTC
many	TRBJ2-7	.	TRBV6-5	CASSYSRGQSGSGSYEQYF	TGTGCCAGCAGTTACTCCCGCGGGCAATCCGGGAGCGGATCCTACGAGCAGTACTTC
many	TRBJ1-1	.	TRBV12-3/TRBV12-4	CASSLSPNTEAFF	TGTGCCAGCAGTTTATCGCCAAACACTGAAGCTTTCTTT
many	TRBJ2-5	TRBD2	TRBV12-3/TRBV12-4	CASSEVGTSGRSQETQYF	TGTGCCAGCTCGGAGGTTGGGACTAGCGGGAGATCGCAGGAGACCCAGTACTTC
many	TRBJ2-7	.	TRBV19	CASSAWKSYEQYF	TGTGCCAGTAGTGCCTGGAAGTCCTACGAGCAGTACTTC
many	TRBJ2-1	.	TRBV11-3	CASSSGVGRQNEQFF	TGTGCCAGCAGCTCCGGGGTAGGGAGGCAGAATGAGCAGTTCTTC
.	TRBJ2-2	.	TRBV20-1	CSARDWQSDTGELFF	TGCAGTGCTAGAGATTGGCAGTCGGACACCGGGGAGCTGTTTTTT
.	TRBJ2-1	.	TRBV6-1	CASSVRGTSYNEQFF	TGTGCCAGCAGTGTAAGGGGGACCTCCTACAATGAGCAGTTCTTC
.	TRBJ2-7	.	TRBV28	CASSSTGTATYEQYF	TGTGCCAGCAGTTCAACCGGGACGGCAACGTACGAGCAGTACTTC
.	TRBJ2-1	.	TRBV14	CASSRVYRESHEQFF	TGTGCCAGCAGCCGCGTCTATCGGGAAAGCCATGAGCAGTTCTTC
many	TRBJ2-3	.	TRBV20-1	CSARDEGSTDTQYF	TGCAGTGCTAGAGATGAGGGCTCAACAGATACGCAGTATTTT
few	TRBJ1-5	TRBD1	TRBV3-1	CASSLGNRGSNQPQHF	TGTGCCAGCAGCCTCGGAAACAGGGGGAGCAATCAGCCCCAGCATTTT
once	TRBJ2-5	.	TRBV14	CASGEAGVGAETQYF	TGTGCCAGCGGGGAAGCAGGGGTCGGTGCGGAGACCCAGTACTTC
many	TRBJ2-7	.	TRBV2	CASSGSTSFYEQYF	TGTGCCAGCAGTGGGTCTACCTCTTTCTACGAGCAGTACTTC
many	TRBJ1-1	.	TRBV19	CASSIRIFNGAEAFF	TGTGCCAGTAGTATTCGGATCTTTAACGGGGCGGAAGCTTTCTTT
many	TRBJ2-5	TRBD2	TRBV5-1	CASSYAGEYQETQYF	TGCGCCAGCAGCTACGCGGGAGAGTACCAAGAGACCCAGTACTTC
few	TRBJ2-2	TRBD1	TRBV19	CAIRDRGGTGELFF	TGTGCCATTAGAGACAGGGGGGGTACCGGGGAGCTGTTTTTT
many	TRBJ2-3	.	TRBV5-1	CASSSSRSDTDTQYF	TGCGCCAGCAGCTCTTCTCGGTCTGACACAGATACGCAGTATTTT
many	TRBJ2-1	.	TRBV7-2	CASSLGRGVEQFF	TGTGCCAGCAGCTTAGGGAGGGGGGTTGAGCAGTTCTTC
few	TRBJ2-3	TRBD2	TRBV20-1	CSATGTTGDTQYF	TGCAGTGCCACCGGGACTACCGGAGATACGCAGTATTTT
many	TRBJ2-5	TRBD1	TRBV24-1	CATSDQTGGKETQYF	TGTGCCACCAGTGATCAGACAGGGGGTAAAGAGACCCAGTACTTC
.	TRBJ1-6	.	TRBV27	CASSFINSPLHF	TGTGCCAGCAGTTTTATTAATTCACCCCTCCACTTT
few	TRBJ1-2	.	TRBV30	CAWIGDKSFGGYTF	TGTGCCTGGATAGGTGACAAGTCTTTTGGGGGCTACACCTTC
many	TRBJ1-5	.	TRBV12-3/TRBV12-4	CASRNSGYQPQHF	TGTGCCAGCAGAAACTCCGGCTATCAGCCCCAGCATTTT
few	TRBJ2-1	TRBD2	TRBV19	CASSQSGTPNNEQFF	TGTGCCAGTAGTCAGAGCGGGACTCCGAACAATGAGCAGTTCTTC
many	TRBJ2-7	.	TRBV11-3	CASSSSRRTYEQYF	TGTGCCAGCAGCTCGTCGCGTAGGACCTACGAGCAGTACTTC
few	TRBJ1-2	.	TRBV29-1	CSVVGVKGGGYGYTF	TGCAGCGTTGTCGGGGTGAAAGGCGGCGGCTATGGCTACACCTTC
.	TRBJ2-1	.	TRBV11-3	CASSPGWGNTYNEQFF	TGTGCCAGCAGCCCAGGGTGGGGCAATACGTACAATGAGCAGTTCTTC
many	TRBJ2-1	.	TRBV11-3	CASSLRLDYNEQFF	TGTGCCAGCAGCTTAAGACTGGATTACAATGAGCAGTTCTTC
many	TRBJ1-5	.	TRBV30	CAWSVHRVGNQPQHF	TGTGCCTGGAGTGTACACAGGGTTGGCAATCAGCCCCAGCATTTT
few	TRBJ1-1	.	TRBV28	CASSPSAGRAFF	TGTGCCAGCAGTCCCTCGGCAGGGAGAGCTTTCTTT
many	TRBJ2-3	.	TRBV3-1	CASSQDGLGPTDTQYF	TGTGCCAGCAGCCAAGATGGCTTGGGTCCGACAGATACGCAGTATTTT